This TCR beta chain was observed in a study of tumor-infiltrating lymphocytes in oesophageal squamous cell carcinoma (dated by TCRdb to the mid-2010s). The library was obtained by PCR. The instrument was an Illumina HiSeq 2000. TCRdb ran its own pipeline on the public reads, namely fastp trimming at Q25 and MiXCR clone calling, and kept in-frame beta chains. CDR3 protein sequences are deduplicated, and each keeps its most common genes and DNA. For this sample the table gives over 15,000 distinct CDR3 sequences, of which over 45% were detected only once. The leading ten clones occupy 23% of the sample. CDR1 SGHDN and CDR2 FVKESK were looked up in the germline V gene. The CDR3 starts with the cysteine, ends with the phenylalanine, and has 15 residues. Left in the record is the CDR3 DNA by itself, 45 bases read in frame from the first base. Between the V and J ends, shortened by 7 bases and 5 bases respectively, the junction contains 20 bases.

This clonotype occurred many times. Its antigen is unknown. The input lacks base qualities; no much larger clone sits a single base away. The sequencing sample was made of esophageal tumor tissue. The sequence came from a male donor with esophageal squamous cell carcinoma. The V and J genes are TRBV14 and TRBJ2-5; TRBD1 could be the D gene, as 5 bases match. Read as DNA, the sequence is TGTGCCAGCACTCCCGGTAGGGGCCAAGGGGAGACCCAGTACTTC. Translated, this gives CASTPGRGQGETQYF. Supplemented by the reference TRBV14 and TRBJ2-5 proteins around the CDR3, the complete variable domain is EAGVTQFPSHSVIEKGQTVTLRCDPISGHDNLYWYRRVMGKEIKFLLHFVKESKQDESGMPNNRFLAERTGGTYSTLKVQPAELEDSGVYFCASTPGRGQGETQYFGPGTRLLVL.